This TCR beta chain came from a study of cytomegalovirus exposure and HLA in healthy donors. In nominal health when sampled, donors likely had unrecorded immune exposures nonetheless. In the PCR, 60 Vbeta and 13 Jbeta primers were used. Here immunoSEQ multiplex PCR was the method, and the copy in TCRdb shows in-frame clones only, minus some. Altogether 65,000 to 70,000 clones are present, around 68% being singletons, with the ten largest covering 11%. Concerning this clone: Its target is unknown.

The study's findings and limits: The investigators catalogued 150 to 200 TCR beta chains as cytomegalovirus-associated. Per a prior analysis, the majority of TCR beta V segments were productive roughly 90% or roughly 30% of the time.

V was pared by 3 bases and J by 6 bases, with 21 bases between. From germline, CDR1 is KGHSH and CDR2 LQKENI. CDR3 length: 16 residues. The J gene is TRBJ2-7, the V gene TRBV18; possibly TRBD2 for D (5 bases). The receptor was isolated from a woman in her twenties or thirties in good health and CMV-seronegative. The specimen sequenced was PBMCs. DNA of the CDR3: TGTGCCAGCTCACCCTTCCTGGGTCCCGGGGAGAGCGAGCAGTACTTC. Protein product: CASSPFLGPGESEQYF.